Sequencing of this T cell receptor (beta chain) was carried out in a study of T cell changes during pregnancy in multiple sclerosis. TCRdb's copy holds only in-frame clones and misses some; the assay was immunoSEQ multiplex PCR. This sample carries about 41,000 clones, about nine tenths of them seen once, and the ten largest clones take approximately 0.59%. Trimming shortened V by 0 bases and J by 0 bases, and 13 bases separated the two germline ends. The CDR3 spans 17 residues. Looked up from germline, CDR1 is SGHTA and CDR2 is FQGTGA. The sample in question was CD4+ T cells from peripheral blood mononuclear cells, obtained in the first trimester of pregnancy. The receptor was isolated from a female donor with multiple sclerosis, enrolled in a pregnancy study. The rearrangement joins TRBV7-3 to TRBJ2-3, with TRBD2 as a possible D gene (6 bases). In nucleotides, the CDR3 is TGTGCCAGCAGCTTAACGGGACTCTACTCAAGCACAGATACGCAGTATTTT. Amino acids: CASSLTGLYSSTDTQYF.